Listed below are T cell receptor beta chains from one sample, sequenced in a study of OX40 agonist ivuxolimab in advanced cancers. TCRdb's copy holds only in-frame clones and misses some; the assay was immunoSEQ multiplex PCR. The repertoire holds 65,000 to 95,000 clones, with 85% to 95% as singletons. The source was CD4+ or CD8+ T cells sorted from blood, collected in a trial of the OX40 agonist ivuxolimab. These receptors were obtained from an adult with an advanced solid tumor such as melanoma, head and neck, liver or kidney cancer. The CDR3 runs from the conserved cysteine through the conserved F or W. Each record gives: J gene, V gene, CDR3 protein.

J: TRBJ2-7
V: TRBV4-1
CDR3: CASSQGTTLRDEQYF

J: TRBJ1-1
V: TRBV28
CDR3: CASSLGYLGNTEAFF

J: TRBJ1-2
V: TRBV5-1
CDR3: CASSPDTGAHGYTF

J: TRBJ2-6
V: TRBV11-2
CDR3: CASRSVRDRGSGANVLTF

J: TRBJ1-4
V: TRBV5-6
CDR3: CASSLPSGATNEKLFF

J: TRBJ2-2
V: TRBV19
CDR3: CASQPANPSGELFF

J: TRBJ1-1
V: TRBV4-3
CDR3: CASSHTRGAPAEAFF

J: TRBJ1-5
V: TRBV21-1
CDR3: CASSTSTGWSNQPQHF

J: TRBJ1-2
V: TRBV11-2
CDR3: CASSWGQGAYGYTF

J: TRBJ1-1
V: TRBV6-5
CDR3: CASSYSLSGVGTEAFF

J: TRBJ1-1
V: TRBV9
CDR3: CASSVAGALNTEAFF

J: TRBJ2-7
V: TRBV7-2
CDR3: CASSSDRPPYEQYF

J: TRBJ2-7
V: TRBV7-9
CDR3: CASSSGHPYEQYF

J: TRBJ1-1
V: TRBV29-1
CDR3: CSVGFGAGNTEAFF

J: TRBJ2-3
V: TRBV11-2
CDR3: CASTLWSGEGTDTQYF

J: TRBJ2-1
V: TRBV18
CDR3: CASSPSSGGETYNEQFF

J: TRBJ1-1
V: TRBV2
CDR3: CASSLESTVNTEAFF

J: TRBJ1-1
V: TRBV28
CDR3: CASSSPREVDTEAFF

J: TRBJ1-1
V: TRBV5-4
CDR3: CASSLGWGTEAFF

J: TRBJ2-2
V: TRBV19
CDR3: CASSGQGWIGELFF

J: TRBJ1-1
V: TRBV5-1
CDR3: CASRPIWGEGAFF

J: TRBJ2-1
V: TRBV23-1
CDR3: CASSRQGNYNEQFF

J: TRBJ1-2
V: TRBV25-1
CDR3: CASRMTNSIFYGYTF

J: TRBJ1-2
V: TRBV10-2
CDR3: CASSEGRRINYGYTF